The 10 T cell receptor beta chains below come from one sample, sequenced in a study of identical twins. TCRdb recomputed calls from the 5' RACE reads with MiXCR, one row per CDR3 protein. The sample records about 500,000 distinct CDR3 sequences, roughly an eighth being singletons. The same data also went into a second study, on yellow fever vaccine responses in identical twins.

Sample: CD4+ T cells sorted from blood. The receptors shown here come from a woman between 18 and 29 years old in good health.

This clonotype was picked up many times. This chain links TRBV3-1 with TRBJ2-5; D might be TRBD2 (6 bases). Germline values: CDR1 LGHDT, CDR2 YNNKEL (reference sequence). V lost 0 bases, J lost 1 base, and 12 bases lay in between. The CDR3 spans 16 residues. CDR3 bases: TGTGCCAGCAGCCAAGAAGGTAGCGGCATCCAAGAGACCCAGTACTTC. It specifies CASSQEGSGIQETQYF.

This clonotype has only a few counts. V is TRBV29-1 and J is TRBJ2-3, with 10 bases aligning to TRBD2. The CDR3 contains 14 residues. Germline CDR1 SQVTM, CDR2 ANQGSEA. J gave up 7 bases and V 4 bases, and 8 bases lay outside the gene matches. The CDR3 region is CSVGASGSGNTQYF. In DNA, the CDR3 is TGCAGCGTTGGGGCTAGCGGGAGTGGAAATACGCAGTATTTT.

This clonotype was found many times. The chain has TRBV5-6 and TRBJ2-2, with 9 bases matching TRBD1. The ends lost 4 bases at V and 0 bases at J; junction bases unmatched: 1. Germline V gene data show CDR1 as SGHDT and CDR2 as YYEEEE. This CDR3 spans 15 amino acids. CDR3 nucleotides: TGTGCCAGCAGCGGGACAGGGCCGAACACCGGGGAGCTGTTTTTT. This translates into CASSGTGPNTGELFF.

The chain has TRBV6-6 and TRBJ2-5; no definite D call. Deletions cut 4 bases from V and 5 bases from J, with 8 bases between. CDR1 and CDR2 from the germline V gene are MNHNY and SVGAGI (reference sequence). The CDR3 loop spans 12 amino acids. DNA for the CDR3: TGTGCCAGCAGTTCCAAATTCGAGACCCAGTACTTC. Translating it yields CASSSKFETQYF.

There are a few counts of this clonotype. The genes are TRBV20-1 and TRBJ2-7, with a weak D call TRBD1 (6 bases). Germline CDR1 DFQATT, CDR2 SNEGSKA (reference sequence). CDR3 length: 14 residues. V was pared by 6 bases and J by 5 bases, with 20 bases between. The CDR3: CSAFEMAGAHEQYF. The CDR3 region has the DNA TGCAGTGCCTTTGAAATGGCAGGGGCCCACGAGCAGTACTTC.

The rearrangement links TRBV20-1 to TRBJ2-1; tentatively, D is TRBD1 or TRBD2 (5 bases each). Trimming removed 8 bases at V and 4 bases at J, with 15 bases between. The CDR3 has 13 amino acids. CDR1 and CDR2 from the germline V gene are DFQATT and SNEGSKA (reference sequence). CDR3 sequence: CSKLRDAYNEQFF. The CDR3 bases are TGCAGTAAACTCCGGGACGCTTACAATGAGCAGTTCTTC.

This clonotype has a handful of counts. This chain joins TRBV5-1 and TRBJ2-5, with a weak D call TRBD2 (7 bases). The length of the CDR3 is 16 residues. The V end was cut by 2 bases, the J end by 2 bases, with 16 bases between. In germline, CDR1 is SGHRS, CDR2 YFSETQ. The CDR3 loop is CASSFPRGGVQETQYF. For the CDR3, the DNA is TGCGCCAGCAGCTTCCCTAGGGGGGGAGTACAAGAGACCCAGTACTTC.

This clonotype was found a few times. The genes are TRBV28 and TRBJ2-7, with D unclear. The germline V and J ends were trimmed by 3 bases and 5 bases, with 5 bases remaining between them. Per the germline V gene, CDR1 is MDHEN and CDR2 is SYDVKM. The CDR3 is 11 residues long. The CDR3 is CASSFVNEQYF. The CDR3 DNA reads TGTGCCAGCAGTTTTGTCAACGAGCAGTACTTC. The entire variable domain, with the rest obtained from reference TRBV28 and TRBJ2-7, is as follows: DVKVTQSSRYLVKRTGEKVFLECVQDMDHENMFWYRQDPGLGLRLIYFSYDVKMKEKGDIPEGYSVSREKKERFSLILESASTNQTSMYLCASSFVNEQYFGPGTRLTVT.

The sample holds a few counts of this clonotype. Germline is not matched at one junction end, which may reflect a read error. V gene TRBV29-1 combines with J gene TRBJ2-5; D not resolved. Germline lookup yields CDR1 SQVTM and CDR2 ANQGSEA. This CDR3 has 13 amino acids. The CDR3 loop reads CSVVSAYQETQHF. The CDR3 coding sequence is TGCAGCGTTGTATCCGCGTACCAAGAGACCCAGCACTTC.

This clonotype was detected only a few times. The V gene is TRBV10-3, the J gene TRBJ2-2; 7 bases line up with TRBD1. The V segment lost 8 bases and the J segment 2 bases; nucleotides outside the gene matches: 2. The CDR3 has 13 residues. Germline CDR1 reads ENHRY; CDR2 reads SYGVKD. CDR3 in amino acids: CAIGQANTGELFF. CDR3 DNA: TGTGCCATCGGACAGGCCAACACCGGGGAGCTGTTTTTT.